This is a list of T cell receptor beta chains from one sample in a study of blood T cell repertoires in COVID-19. Clones were read by immunoSEQ multiplex PCR, and TCRdb kept only the in-frame ones, dropping some. This table has about 390,000 clones, more than 75% appearing once. The material sequenced was peripheral blood. The receptors here all came from a woman aged 55-75 years with COVID-19, enrolled during active disease. CDR3s include the opening cysteine and the closing phenylalanine or tryptophan. The order of the fields is V gene, CDR3 protein.

>TRBV10-3
CAIGRGGQETQYF
>TRBV28
CASSSGWYLANEKLFF
>TRBV7-3
CASSPRQDYNEQFF
>TRBV19
CASQGQPFSNTEAFF
>TRBV5-1
CASSLELDQETQYF
>TRBV20-1
CSAQVAGELFF
>TRBV3-1/TRBV3-2
CASSQATGELFF
>TRBV24-1
CATSDLPGQGVNEQFF
>TRBV7-9
CASSFPTGGETQYF
>TRBV30
CAWTTGYGYTF
>TRBV18
CASSLAGGAETQYF
>TRBV5-4
CASSLVDRGRNTIYF
>TRBV4-2
CASSQDLEAPSGNTIYF
>TRBV13
CASSFERGGYNEQFF
>TRBV10-3
CAISGELAGQETQYF
>TRBV13
CASSLMDTDTEAFF
>TRBV6-5
CASRDRGLGEQYF
>TRBV19
CASSMIRSGRPTEAFF
>TRBV7-8
CASSLSSTNYGYTF
>TRBV19
CASSITDTQYF
>TRBV27
CASSLGQRLAKNIQYF
>TRBV4-1
CASSPATGSASGGKNIQYF
>TRBV2
CASSEAANSYGYTF
>TRBV18
CASSKGELRYNEQFF
>TRBV27
CASSAHQGNNQPQHF
>TRBV4-1
CASSQGWTSGGPDTGELFF
>TRBV19
CASSIQLYNSPLHF
>TRBV6-6
CASSSTSGVRYEQYF
>TRBV3-1/TRBV3-2
CASSQDRVRVTGELFF
>TRBV4-2
CASSQDEEKSNQPQHF
>TRBV5-4
CASSLHSVSYEQYF
>TRBV9
CASSAQNRADSPLHF
>TRBV5-1
CASSQGQGNYGYTF
>TRBV5-1
CASSLDLQSYGYTF
>TRBV7-8
CASSLSRVTNEKLFF
>TRBV9
CASSVAASGGAGNEQFF
>TRBV20-1
CSASLAGSEQYF
>TRBV7-8
CASSILDRGQTIQPQHF
>TRBV11-2
CASSSPGQGGYNSPLHF
>TRBV7-3
CASSPSWSSPLHF
>TRBV3-1/TRBV3-2
CASSLADRGGRNTEAFF
>TRBV28
CASVTSGAANTGELFF
>TRBV19
CASSIKGRAPYEQYF
>TRBV2
CASNYRGSQETQYF
>TRBV9
CASSDPLPTANYGYTF